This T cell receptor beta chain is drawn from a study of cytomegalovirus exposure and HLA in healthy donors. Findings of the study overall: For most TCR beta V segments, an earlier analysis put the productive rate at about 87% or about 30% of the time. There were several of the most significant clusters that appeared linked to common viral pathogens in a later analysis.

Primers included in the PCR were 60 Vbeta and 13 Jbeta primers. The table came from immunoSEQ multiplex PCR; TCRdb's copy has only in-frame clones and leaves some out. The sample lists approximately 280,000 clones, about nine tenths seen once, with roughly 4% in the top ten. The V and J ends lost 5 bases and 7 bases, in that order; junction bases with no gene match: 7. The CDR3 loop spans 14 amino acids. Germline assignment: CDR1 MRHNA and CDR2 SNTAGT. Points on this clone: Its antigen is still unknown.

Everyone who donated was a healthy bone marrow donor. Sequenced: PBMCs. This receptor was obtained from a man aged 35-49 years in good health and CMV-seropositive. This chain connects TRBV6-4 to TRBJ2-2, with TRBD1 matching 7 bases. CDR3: CASSSGGWNGELFF. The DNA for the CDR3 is TGTGCCAGCAGTTCAGGGGGTTGGAACGGGGAGCTGTTTTTT.